This is a list of T cell receptor beta chains from one sample in a study of T cell repertoires in cytomegalovirus infection. These TCRs' antigens remain unknown. TCRdb re-called the reads with MiXCR, one entry per CDR3 protein. The sample lists around 69,000 distinct CDR3 sequences; 20% were seen once. Sequences were derived from CD8+ T cells from cultured PBMCs, sampled from culture after CMV antigen stimulation. The receptors stem from a human donor in good health (CMV status not recorded). Some clones in this sample may be carry-over from other donors' samples. Both conserved end residues are trimmed from each CDR3. D genes are given only for firm matches.

v_call | d_call | cdr3_aa
TRBV4-1 | NA | ASSQAQEQGLLYEQY
TRBV7-9 | TRBD1 | ASSPDRRNPNYGYT
TRBV6-6 | NA | ASSYSKTLSNYGYT
TRBV5-1 | TRBD1 | ASSLRQGSDNEQF
TRBV6-6 | NA | ASSYSGGEAF
TRBV4-3 | NA | ASSQWEGGTGELF
TRBV15 | NA | ATSRDKGIGSYNEQF
TRBV7-9 | TRBD1 | ASSRTGTGHEKLF
TRBV6-5 | NA | ASSPRGTGRVTEAF
TRBV2 | NA | ASSEGQGAYNEQF
TRBV3-1 | NA | ASSQDSGVSYGYT
TRBV7-9 | TRBD1 | ASSFATIPGDRAYEQY
TRBV7-3 | NA | ASSLTGQDNEQF
TRBV6-5 | NA | ASSLRDGSGANVLT
TRBV6-1 | NA | ASSGGPEQY
TRBV7-9 | TRBD1 | ASRSGQGRDTEAF
TRBV7-2 | NA | ASSLEIESTNEKLF
TRBV28 | TRBD1 | ASSFRGPWEKLF
TRBV4-1 | TRBD1 | ASSQSTGTVNQPQH
TRBV27 | NA | ASRDGLTYEQY
TRBV6-1 | NA | ASSLQSPSDTQY
TRBV3-1 | NA | ASSQDRGNTQY
TRBV6-5 | TRBD1 | ASSSPFRRQGAYGYT
TRBV7-8 | NA | ASSLGPAPGELF
TRBV27 | NA | ASGPFGEGNTEAF
TRBV12-3/TRBV12-4 | NA | ASSLKIYGTTEAF
TRBV5-4 | NA | ASGPSSGGGYGYT
TRBV4-1 | NA | ASSQEGSGNQPQH
TRBV6-2/TRBV6-3 | NA | ASSFRDRGRTSSYNEQF
TRBV28 | TRBD1 | ASSLVTGTLSSTDTQY
TRBV7-2 | NA | ASSLEGLPSLGETQY
TRBV19 | NA | ASSLRAVDEKLF
TRBV12-3/TRBV12-4 | TRBD1 | ASTPDRVRTEAF
TRBV12-3/TRBV12-4 | NA | ASINTGEAYNEQF
TRBV6-2/TRBV6-3 | NA | ASSSRGGNQPQH
TRBV12-3/TRBV12-4 | TRBD1 | ASSLTGRTDNEQF
TRBV13 | TRBD2 | ASSHRGRGYTGELF
TRBV7-9 | TRBD1 | ASSFRGRGLEDTEAF
TRBV19 | TRBD1 | ASSLGQGVIDEQF
TRBV27 | NA | ASSPRAYPGNTIY
TRBV6-2/TRBV6-3 | TRBD2 | ASSYARLAGSYEQY
TRBV7-2 | NA | ASSLGVRRGSNQPQH
TRBV12-3/TRBV12-4 | NA | ASWLGTAEGGYGYT